This TCR beta chain was found in a study of T cell changes during pregnancy in multiple sclerosis. Sequenced by immunoSEQ multiplex PCR; TCRdb stores in-frame clones only, minus some. The repertoire holds 85,000 to 100,000 clones, with 85% to 95% as singletons. The sample consisted of peripheral blood, taken after pregnancy. The TCR comes from a female donor with multiple sclerosis, enrolled in a pregnancy study.

CDR3 DNA: TGCAGCGTTATGTCTAGCAGCTACAATGAGCAGTTCTTC. It translates to CSVMSSSYNEQFF. The rearrangement uses TRBV29-1 and TRBJ2-1; D is perhaps TRBD2 (5 bases). CDR3 length equals 13 residues. The V gene lost 5 bases and the J gene lost 3 bases, with 11 bases spanning the gap. The germline gives CDR1 SQVTM, CDR2 ANQGSEA.